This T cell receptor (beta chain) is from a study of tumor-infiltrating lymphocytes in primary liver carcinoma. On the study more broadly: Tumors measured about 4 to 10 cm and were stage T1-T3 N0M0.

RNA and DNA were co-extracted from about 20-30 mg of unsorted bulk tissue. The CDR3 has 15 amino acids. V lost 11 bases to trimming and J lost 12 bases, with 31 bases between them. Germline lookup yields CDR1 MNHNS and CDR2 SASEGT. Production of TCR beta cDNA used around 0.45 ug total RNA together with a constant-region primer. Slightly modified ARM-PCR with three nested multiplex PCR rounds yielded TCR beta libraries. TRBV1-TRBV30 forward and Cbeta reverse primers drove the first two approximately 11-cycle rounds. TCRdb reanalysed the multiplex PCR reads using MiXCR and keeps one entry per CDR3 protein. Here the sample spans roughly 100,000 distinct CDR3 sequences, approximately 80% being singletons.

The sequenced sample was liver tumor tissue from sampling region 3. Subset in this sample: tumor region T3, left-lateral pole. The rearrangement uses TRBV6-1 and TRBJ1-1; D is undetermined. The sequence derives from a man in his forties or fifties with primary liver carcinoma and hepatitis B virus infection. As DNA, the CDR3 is TGTGCCGGCTATGTGGGAGCGCGTGCGGTTGGCGTACCTTTCTTT. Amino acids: CAGYVGARAVGVPFF.